Given below is one TCR beta chain in context. Only Caucasian adults living in Nashville, Tennessee served as donors. Germline V gives CDR1 SNHLY, CDR2 FYNNEI. Trimming took 6 bases from V and 15 from J, leaving 30 bases between them. The CDR3 is 16 residues long. This entry belongs to a study of shared clonotypes between healthy human individuals. Study summary: CD8 memory received one plate per donor, CD8 naive two, CD4 memory three and CD4 naive three.

This table comes from immunoSEQ multiplex PCR, and its TCRdb copy is limited to in-frame clones, with some not included. The sample lists hundreds of thousands of clones; about three quarters were seen once. The gene calls are TRBV2 and TRBJ2-1, with D possibly TRBD1 on 6 matching bases. This TCR came from a woman younger than 45 in good health. Sequencing was performed on memory CD4+ T cells sorted from blood. Stated subset: CD45RA-negative fraction. CDR3 protein: CASSRTKQLPGSRGFF. Written as DNA, the CDR3 is TGTGCCAGCAGCAGGACCAAACAATTACCGGGCTCCAGGGGGTTCTTC.